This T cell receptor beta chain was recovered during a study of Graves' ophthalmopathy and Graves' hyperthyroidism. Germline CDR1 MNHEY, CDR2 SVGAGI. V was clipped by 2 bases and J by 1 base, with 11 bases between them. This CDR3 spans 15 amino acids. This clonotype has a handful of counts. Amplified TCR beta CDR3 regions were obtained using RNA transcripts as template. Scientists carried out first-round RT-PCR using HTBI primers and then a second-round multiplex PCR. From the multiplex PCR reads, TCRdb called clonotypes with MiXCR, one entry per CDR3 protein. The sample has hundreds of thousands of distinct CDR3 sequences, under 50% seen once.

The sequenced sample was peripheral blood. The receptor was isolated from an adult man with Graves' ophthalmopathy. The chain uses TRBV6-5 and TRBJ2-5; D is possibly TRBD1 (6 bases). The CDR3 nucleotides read TGTGCCAGCAGTTACAACAGGGCGGTCCAAGAGACCCAGTACTTC. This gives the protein CASSYNRAVQETQYF.